What follows is one T cell receptor beta chain and its context. Its antigen remains unidentified. Qualities for individual bases were not recorded, and no much larger clone is one base off. To estimate absolute template abundance from read counts, synthetic TCR analog templates were spiked into each PCR. The immunoSEQ assay used bias-controlled V and J gene primers to amplify TCRbeta CDR3 regions from genomic DNA. Sequencing of rearranged TCRbeta segments was done at approximately 20X coverage. Turning to the authors' computational methods: Sequencing errors were corrected by clustering, and CDR3s were annotated against IMGT so that V, D and J genes could be assigned. Only productive TCRbeta rearrangements were used in downstream analyses, excluding out-of-frame or stop-codon sequences. Clonality was calculated as one minus the Shannon entropy normalized by the log of the number of unique productive sequences. Clones differing between time points or between blood and tumor were identified by Fisher's exact test with Benjamini-Hochberg correction at adjusted p below 0.01. Held by TCRdb, this immuneACCESS table contains in-frame sequences only and omits some clones. Under half of the omission traces to an unresolved V gene where checked; the cause of the rest is unknown. From that table come the V and J calls and clone size; the DNA was used to work out D and trimming. This sample holds tens of thousands of clones; 75% were observed only once. Of the sample, 4% falls within the top ten clones.

V loses 6 bases at its end and J loses 4 bases; junction bases beyond the gene matches: 5. Its CDR3 holds 15 amino acids, cysteine through phenylalanine. Only the CDR3 portion is preserved as DNA: 45 bases, with reading frame beginning at the first base. CDR1 and CDR2 are read off the germline V gene as SGHRS and YFSETQ. The sample belongs to a study of PD-L1 blockade in urothelial cancer (dated by TCRdb to 2017 to 2019). Describing the broader study: Every patient began therapy around 2014 and was given atezolizumab 1,200 mg intravenously every 3 weeks. Twenty-five of 29 patients were males with bladder-origin urothelial cancer, and about 60% of the roughly 30 reported a prior smoking history. Patients had an ECOG performance status of 0 or 1 and had received between 0 and 3 prior chemotherapy regimens. Blood samples were analyzed at two time points: 3 weeks after treatment start (second dose) and 6 weeks after treatment start. Blood samples gave a median of 141,255 T cells and approximately 80,000 unique TCRs, with a median clonality of 0.080. An exploratory multi-omic analysis was conducted of the somatic, immune and clinical correlates of response to PD-L1 blockade with atezolizumab in urothelial cancer. Pretreatment tumor samples, along with matched peripheral blood collected serially before and after atezolizumab treatment, underwent TCR sequencing. Durable clinical benefit meant progression-free survival longer than 6 months, and TCR features were also tested against progression-free and overall survival. In the same patients who had TCR sequencing, pretreatment tumors also underwent whole exome sequencing and RNA sequencing. Some ten patients reached durable clinical benefit, while 15 to 20 patients did not. Around 30 patients had pretreatment blood TCR-seq, approximately 24 had at least one posttreatment blood collection, and approximately 24 had tumor TCR-seq. Here is what the overall study found, with its caveats: Improved progression-free and overall survival was found to be associated with pretreatment peripheral blood TCR clonality below the median. Because the sample size was small (n of about 30) and many of the analyses were exploratory, the results are meant to be hypothesis-generating. Among patients with durable benefit, tumor-associated TCR clones showed greater expansion in peripheral blood 3 weeks after treatment started (n of about 20, p = 0.022).

The time point label of this sample denotes: pretreatment peripheral blood. A total of 29 patients with locally advanced or metastatic urothelial carcinoma, treated at Memorial Sloan Kettering on a trial protocol, made up the cohort. Peripheral blood mononuclear cells were collected pretreatment and during treatment, with between 1 and 8 total time points obtained per patient. The Qiagen DNeasy Blood extraction kit was used to purify genomic DNA from total PBMCs and tumor samples. PBMCs were collected pretreatment and during treatment and were isolated and stored as previously described. Specimen: PBMCs, collected around atezolizumab (anti-PD-L1) treatment. This sequence uses TRBV5-1 and TRBJ2-2; 11 middle bases align to TRBD1. The TCR comes from a man between 65 and 85 years old with urothelial cancer. The sequence in DNA is TGCGCCAGCACCGGCGGGACAGGGGGCACCGGGGAGCTGTTTTTT. Its coded protein is CASTGGTGGTGELFF.